These T cell receptor beta chains were read from a single sample in a study of blood T cell repertoires in COVID-19. Repertoires were generated with immunoSEQ multiplex PCR, while TCRdb's copy carries only in-frame clones and drops some. This sample has roughly 30,000 clones, with 90% to 95% found just once. Material: peripheral blood. These TCRs come from a man aged 55 to 70 with acute or convalescent COVID-19. Each CDR3 is given without its conserved first and last residue. The D gene is left open where the match is weak.

j_call,v_call,d_call,cdr3_aa
TRBJ1-2,TRBV6-2/TRBV6-3,.,ASSYSRTDPYGYT
TRBJ2-2,TRBV18,TRBD2,ASSRVKAGGSGELF
TRBJ1-1,TRBV7-9,TRBD1,ASSPQGAGPLR
TRBJ1-1,TRBV19,TRBD1,ASSVQGAPTEAF
TRBJ1-2,TRBV30,TRBD1,AWSAPLGTGSYGYT
TRBJ2-2,TRBV7-8,.,ASSLWGVNTGELF
TRBJ2-2,TRBV3-1/TRBV3-2,.,ASSHFSGNTGELF
TRBJ2-2,TRBV10-3,.,AVSDGTGELF
TRBJ2-2,TRBV5-6,.,ASSLDINTGELF
TRBJ1-2,TRBV27,TRBD1,ASSSWDREFGGYT
TRBJ2-5,TRBV21-1,.,AAAPSSGQLCYAQY
TRBJ2-1,TRBV11-3,TRBD1,ASSLDGTGGAYGGNEQF
TRBJ2-1,TRBV19,TRBD1,ASSIGDSVLEQF
TRBJ1-1,TRBV7-2,.,ASSLAMGANTEAF
TRBJ2-3,TRBV5-4,.,ASSFRQHRDTQY
TRBJ1-1,TRBV12-3/TRBV12-4,TRBD1,ASSRGPDTEAF
TRBJ2-7,TRBV11-2,TRBD1,ASSLDRVGHEQY
TRBJ2-7,TRBV3-1/TRBV3-2,.,ASSQMAESGEQY
TRBJ2-2,TRBV25-1,.,ASSESVSGLDTGELF
TRBJ1-5,TRBV27,.,ASSLSSHSNQPQH
TRBJ2-1,TRBV7-9,TRBD2,ASSPGTGGDEQF
TRBJ1-1,TRBV18,.,ASSPSVNTEAF
TRBJ1-5,TRBV30,.,AWSVFQGGNQPQH
TRBJ1-1,TRBV12-3/TRBV12-4,.,ASSYMNTEAF
TRBJ2-5,TRBV21-1,.,ASSGTDFLQETQY
TRBJ2-6,TRBV29-1,.,SVGRSSGANVLT
TRBJ2-5,TRBV12-3/TRBV12-4,TRBD2,ASSGLAEETQY
TRBJ2-7,TRBV4-2,TRBD2,ASSQGGSLDEQY
TRBJ2-3,TRBV11-2,.,ASSFGVGGGADTQY
TRBJ2-1,TRBV4-1,TRBD2,ASSRRGGSNYNEQF
TRBJ2-7,TRBV24-1,TRBD1,ATTGQTYEQY
TRBJ2-5,TRBV19,.,ATSPGAETQY
TRBJ2-7,TRBV5-4,TRBD2,ASSESGREPYEQY
TRBJ1-5,TRBV6-1,.,ASSEMSQGGYQPQH
TRBJ2-4,TRBV27,TRBD2,ASSPGTSGGLLAKNIQY
TRBJ2-7,TRBV6-6,.,ASSYSFSRTYEQY
TRBJ1-5,TRBV4-1,TRBD1,ASSQGQGTAVQPQH
TRBJ2-7,TRBV6-6,.,ASSYGSSDYEQY
TRBJ2-6,TRBV6-5,.,ASNLQAGANVLT
TRBJ2-1,TRBV6-5,.,ASRLAGPYNEQF
TRBJ1-2,TRBV5-1,.,ASSLESVNGYT
TRBJ2-7,TRBV5-5,.,ASSVGAYEQY
TRBJ1-3,TRBV19,.,ASSYMIRPGNTIY
TRBJ2-1,TRBV24-1,TRBD2,ATSMAGRAYNEQF
TRBJ2-7,TRBV6-5,TRBD1,ASSPTTGAYEQY
TRBJ1-2,TRBV28,TRBD1,ASSPRTGINFYGYT
TRBJ1-1,TRBV6-5,.,ASSFNRESTEAF
TRBJ1-2,TRBV18,.,ASSPPTASPRGYT